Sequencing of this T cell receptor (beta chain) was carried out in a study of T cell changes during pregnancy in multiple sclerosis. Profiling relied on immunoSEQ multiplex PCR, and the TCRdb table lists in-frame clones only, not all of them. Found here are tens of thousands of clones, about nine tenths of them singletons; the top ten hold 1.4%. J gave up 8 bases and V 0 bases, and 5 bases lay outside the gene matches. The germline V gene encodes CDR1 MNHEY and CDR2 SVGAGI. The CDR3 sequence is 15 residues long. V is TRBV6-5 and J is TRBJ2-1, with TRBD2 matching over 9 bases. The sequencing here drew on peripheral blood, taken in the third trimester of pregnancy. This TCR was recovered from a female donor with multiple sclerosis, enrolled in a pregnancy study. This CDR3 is CASSYSAGGADEQFF. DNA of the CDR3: TGTGCCAGCAGTTACTCGGCGGGGGGGGCGGATGAGCAGTTCTTC.